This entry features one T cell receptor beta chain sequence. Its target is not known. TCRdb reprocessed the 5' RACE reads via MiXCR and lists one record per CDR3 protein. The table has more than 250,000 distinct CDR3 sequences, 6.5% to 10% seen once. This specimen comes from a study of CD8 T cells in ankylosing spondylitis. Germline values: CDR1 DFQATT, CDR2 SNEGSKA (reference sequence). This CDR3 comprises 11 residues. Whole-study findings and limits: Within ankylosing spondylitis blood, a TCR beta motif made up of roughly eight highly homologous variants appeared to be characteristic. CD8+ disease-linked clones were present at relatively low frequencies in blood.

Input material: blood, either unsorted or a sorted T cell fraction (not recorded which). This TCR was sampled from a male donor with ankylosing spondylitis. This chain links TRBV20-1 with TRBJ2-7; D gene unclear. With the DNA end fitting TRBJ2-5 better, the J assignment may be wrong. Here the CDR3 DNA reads TGCAGTGCGCTAGTTGGGCGGACCCAGTACTTC. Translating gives CSALVGRTQYF.